This entry describes one T cell receptor beta chain. The data belong to a study of blood T cell repertoires in COVID-19. This table comes from immunoSEQ multiplex PCR, and its TCRdb copy is limited to in-frame clones, with some not included. The sample has about 160,000 clones, less than 90% seen once. Sequenced material: peripheral blood. The origin of this receptor is a man in his late teens or twenties with active or convalescent COVID-19.

In DNA, the CDR3 is TGCGCCAGCAGTGAGTCGGGGGCTTCGGTCACTGAAGCTTTCTTT. Translated, it gives CASSESGASVTEAFF. V and J are TRBV10-2 and TRBJ1-1, with D perhaps TRBD1 (6 bases). CDR1 and CDR2 from the germline V gene are WSHSY and SAAADI. The CDR3 has 15 amino acids. Trimming stripped 0 bases from V and 4 bases from J, with 12 bases between.